This TCR beta chain was identified in a study of blood T cells in healthy people across ages. Turning to this clonotype: Its antigen is not identified.

General study results and limits: Researchers said unsorted PBMCs prevented a conclusive naive versus antigen-experienced comparison.

Alongside a J-beta primer mix, a sample-barcoded 5' primer served in a second PCR lasting 7 to 11 cycles. TCRdb analysed the 5' RACE reads with MiXCR anew, one entry per CDR3 protein. This sample has 1.5 million to 2 million distinct CDR3 sequences, with roughly 43% found just once. Trimming stripped 0 bases from V and 2 bases from J, with 8 bases between. The CDR3 has 15 residues. Per the germline V gene, CDR1 is SGDLS and CDR2 is YYNGEE. The TCR comes from a human donor in good health. The chain combines TRBV9 with TRBJ1-4; D not certain. Specimen: blood. The DNA of the CDR3 is TGTGCCAGCAGCGTAGAAGGACGGACTAATGAAAAACTGTTTTTT. It encodes CASSVEGRTNEKLFF.